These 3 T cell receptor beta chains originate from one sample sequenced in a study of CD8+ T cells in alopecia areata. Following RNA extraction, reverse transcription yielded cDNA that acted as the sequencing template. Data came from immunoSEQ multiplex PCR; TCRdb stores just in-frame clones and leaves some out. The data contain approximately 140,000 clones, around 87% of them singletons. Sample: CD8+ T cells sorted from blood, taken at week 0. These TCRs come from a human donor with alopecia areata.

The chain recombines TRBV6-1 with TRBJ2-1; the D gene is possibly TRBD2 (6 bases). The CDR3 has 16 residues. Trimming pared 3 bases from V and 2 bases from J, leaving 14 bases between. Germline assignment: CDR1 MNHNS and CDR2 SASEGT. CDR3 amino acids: CASSEWASEAYNEQFF. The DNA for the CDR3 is TGTGCCAGCAGTGAGTGGGCTAGCGAGGCCTACAATGAGCAGTTCTTC.

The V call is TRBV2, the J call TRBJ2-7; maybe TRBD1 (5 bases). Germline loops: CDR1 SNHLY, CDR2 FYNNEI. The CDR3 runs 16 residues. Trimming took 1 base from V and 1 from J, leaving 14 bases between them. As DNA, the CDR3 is TGTGCCAGCAGTGAAGGTTTGGACAAAGCTTCCTACGAGCAGTACTTC. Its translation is CASSEGLDKASYEQYF.

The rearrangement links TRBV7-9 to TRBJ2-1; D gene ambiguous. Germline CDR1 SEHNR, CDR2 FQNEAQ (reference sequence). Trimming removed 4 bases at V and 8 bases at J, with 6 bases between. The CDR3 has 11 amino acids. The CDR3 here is CASSSHDEQFF. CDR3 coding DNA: TGTGCCAGCAGCTCCCACGATGAGCAGTTCTTC.